The rows below give T cell receptor beta chains drawn from one sample of a study of blood T cell repertoires in COVID-19. Some clones are missing from TCRdb's copy, which holds only in-frame ones; the method was immunoSEQ multiplex PCR. This table has around 150,000 clones, 93% appearing once. The sequencing input was peripheral blood. These TCRs come from a woman aged 60-70 years with COVID-19, enrolled during active disease. The conserved cysteine and the conserved F or W are not part of the CDR3 here. D genes are given only for firm matches.

V gene: TRBV5-1
D gene: -
J gene: TRBJ1-2
CDR3 protein: ASSLAGNGYT

V gene: TRBV7-2
D gene: TRBD2
J gene: TRBJ2-3
CDR3 protein: ASSLDSGSTDTQY

V gene: TRBV5-1
D gene: TRBD1
J gene: TRBJ2-1
CDR3 protein: ASSRWTGSNEQF

V gene: TRBV6-2/TRBV6-3
D gene: TRBD2
J gene: TRBJ2-2
CDR3 protein: ASSPSGGARTGELF

V gene: TRBV7-9
D gene: -
J gene: TRBJ1-3
CDR3 protein: ASSLQGSRSGNTIY

V gene: TRBV10-3
D gene: -
J gene: TRBJ1-5
CDR3 protein: AISRTPDSNQPQH

V gene: TRBV3-1/TRBV3-2
D gene: -
J gene: TRBJ2-7
CDR3 protein: ASSQDLRAEQY

V gene: TRBV13
D gene: -
J gene: TRBJ1-6
CDR3 protein: ASSLEGVGSPLH

V gene: TRBV2
D gene: TRBD2
J gene: TRBJ2-1
CDR3 protein: ASSPGLAVTNEQF

V gene: TRBV10-3
D gene: TRBD1
J gene: TRBJ2-2
CDR3 protein: AISGGQAPGELF

V gene: TRBV18
D gene: -
J gene: TRBJ2-1
CDR3 protein: ASSPTGSLGNEQF

V gene: TRBV5-1
D gene: TRBD1
J gene: TRBJ2-4
CDR3 protein: ASSVTGGLAKNIQY

V gene: TRBV5-6
D gene: -
J gene: TRBJ1-6
CDR3 protein: ASSSGGYYNSPLH

V gene: TRBV6-5
D gene: TRBD1
J gene: TRBJ2-5
CDR3 protein: ASSYKGQGQY

V gene: TRBV6-5
D gene: TRBD1
J gene: TRBJ1-1
CDR3 protein: ASKPTGLGTEAF

V gene: TRBV6-5
D gene: -
J gene: TRBJ1-2
CDR3 protein: ASSSPNPGTSGYT

V gene: TRBV4-2
D gene: -
J gene: TRBJ1-6
CDR3 protein: ASSQVMGGANSPLH

V gene: TRBV19
D gene: -
J gene: TRBJ2-5
CDR3 protein: ASSRPRGGAGETQY

V gene: TRBV27
D gene: -
J gene: TRBJ2-7
CDR3 protein: ASRVRRVDGEQY

V gene: TRBV4-3
D gene: TRBD2
J gene: TRBJ2-1
CDR3 protein: ASSHVSTSGYVNEQF

V gene: TRBV29-1
D gene: TRBD1
J gene: TRBJ2-1
CDR3 protein: SVGQGNNEQF

V gene: TRBV19
D gene: TRBD1
J gene: TRBJ1-2
CDR3 protein: ASSMTGIYGYT

V gene: TRBV2
D gene: -
J gene: TRBJ2-5
CDR3 protein: ASREDSTRETQY

V gene: TRBV6-2/TRBV6-3
D gene: TRBD1
J gene: TRBJ1-5
CDR3 protein: ASSTRDRGSQGNQPQH

V gene: TRBV5-1
D gene: TRBD1
J gene: TRBJ1-1
CDR3 protein: ASSLGGQFDEAF

V gene: TRBV7-2
D gene: -
J gene: TRBJ1-1
CDR3 protein: ASSLDSITGSEAF

V gene: TRBV7-2
D gene: -
J gene: TRBJ1-6
CDR3 protein: ASSLRQPNSPLH

V gene: TRBV7-9
D gene: TRBD1
J gene: TRBJ1-2
CDR3 protein: ASSPPRGLDGYT

V gene: TRBV5-1
D gene: -
J gene: TRBJ1-1
CDR3 protein: ASSLEQMNTEAF

V gene: TRBV7-2
D gene: TRBD2
J gene: TRBJ2-2
CDR3 protein: ASSLDIAGGASTGELF

V gene: TRBV6-4
D gene: TRBD2
J gene: TRBJ2-3
CDR3 protein: ASSATSGGALSDTQY

V gene: TRBV5-4
D gene: TRBD1
J gene: TRBJ2-1
CDR3 protein: ASSPRQGPYGEQF

V gene: TRBV6-5
D gene: TRBD1
J gene: TRBJ1-2
CDR3 protein: ASSRDRKNYGYT

V gene: TRBV9
D gene: -
J gene: TRBJ1-1
CDR3 protein: ASSDRTANTEAF

V gene: TRBV4-3
D gene: TRBD1
J gene: TRBJ2-1
CDR3 protein: ASSQVRYTGQGSTVEQF

V gene: TRBV7-6
D gene: TRBD1
J gene: TRBJ1-2
CDR3 protein: ASSPVPLGQGNYGYT

V gene: TRBV7-9
D gene: -
J gene: TRBJ1-2
CDR3 protein: ASSAQVYGYT

V gene: TRBV4-3
D gene: -
J gene: TRBJ1-3
CDR3 protein: ASSQDKGATIY

V gene: TRBV3-1/TRBV3-2
D gene: TRBD2
J gene: TRBJ2-3
CDR3 protein: ASSQDERGVSDTQY

V gene: TRBV7-9
D gene: -
J gene: TRBJ1-5
CDR3 protein: ASSYTGRGQPQH

V gene: TRBV20-1
D gene: -
J gene: TRBJ1-4
CDR3 protein: SAPINEKLF

V gene: TRBV27
D gene: TRBD1
J gene: TRBJ1-2
CDR3 protein: ASSLTRQGAHYGYT

V gene: TRBV5-5
D gene: TRBD1
J gene: TRBJ1-5
CDR3 protein: ASGRDRGLGQPQH

V gene: TRBV25-1
D gene: -
J gene: TRBJ2-7
CDR3 protein: ASSDGRGSVQPYEQY

V gene: TRBV9
D gene: -
J gene: TRBJ1-1
CDR3 protein: ASSPLAGDIRVEAF

V gene: TRBV7-9
D gene: TRBD1
J gene: TRBJ1-2
CDR3 protein: ASSSGGLLGYT

V gene: TRBV2
D gene: TRBD2
J gene: TRBJ2-2
CDR3 protein: ASSELVAGAEPTGELF

V gene: TRBV2
D gene: TRBD1
J gene: TRBJ1-1
CDR3 protein: ASSLRTGEDTEAF

V gene: TRBV19
D gene: -
J gene: TRBJ2-5
CDR3 protein: ASSIGWQETQY

V gene: TRBV6-5
D gene: TRBD2
J gene: TRBJ2-1
CDR3 protein: ASIQRGGPNEQF

V gene: TRBV10-3
D gene: TRBD1
J gene: TRBJ2-1
CDR3 protein: AISEPRGTGTLYNEQF

V gene: TRBV2
D gene: -
J gene: TRBJ2-2
CDR3 protein: ASSAFQGSTGELF

V gene: TRBV12-3/TRBV12-4
D gene: -
J gene: TRBJ1-6
CDR3 protein: ASSLTGNSPLH

V gene: TRBV5-5
D gene: TRBD1
J gene: TRBJ1-6
CDR3 protein: ASSLETGVGSPLH

V gene: TRBV11-2
D gene: -
J gene: TRBJ1-1
CDR3 protein: ASSLVGGYTEAF

V gene: TRBV19
D gene: TRBD2
J gene: TRBJ2-5
CDR3 protein: ASSLGPIAGAARPLQETQY

V gene: TRBV19
D gene: TRBD2
J gene: TRBJ2-1
CDR3 protein: ASSIAHGGATHEQF

V gene: TRBV27
D gene: -
J gene: TRBJ2-7
CDR3 protein: ASRPGLAQVYEQY

V gene: TRBV18
D gene: -
J gene: TRBJ1-1
CDR3 protein: ASSPPAGMNTEAF